This T cell receptor beta chain is from a study of T-cell memory formation after mild COVID-19. Study-level findings and limits: Day 15 to 85 contracting clones showed balanced CD4/CD8; later expanders leaned CD4+. Among contracting clones, CD4+ were mainly CM/EM and CD8+ enriched in EMRA.

CDR3 size: 14 residues. Trimming cost V 3 bases and J 8 bases; bases outside gene matches: 7. Germline V lookup: CDR1 SGHKS, CDR2 YYEKEE (reference sequence). Libraries for TCRalpha and TCRbeta carried sample barcodes and unique molecular identifiers via 5'RACE. Each CDR3 protein is one row after TCRdb ran MiXCR on the 5' RACE reads. The sample shows more than 250,000 distinct CDR3 sequences, 16% of them seen only once. This clonotype has a handful of counts. Antigen: not known. This sequence originates from a man in his late teens or twenties who had mild COVID-19 (a few samples of this study predate the infection). Cell type and time point are not known. The gene calls are TRBV5-5 and TRBJ2-1; 8 bases fit TRBD1. The source material was PBMCs or a T cell subset sorted from them (not recorded which). CDR3 bases: TGTGCCAGCAGCTACGCGGTACAGGGGGATGAGCAGTTCTTC. This encodes CASSYAVQGDEQFF.